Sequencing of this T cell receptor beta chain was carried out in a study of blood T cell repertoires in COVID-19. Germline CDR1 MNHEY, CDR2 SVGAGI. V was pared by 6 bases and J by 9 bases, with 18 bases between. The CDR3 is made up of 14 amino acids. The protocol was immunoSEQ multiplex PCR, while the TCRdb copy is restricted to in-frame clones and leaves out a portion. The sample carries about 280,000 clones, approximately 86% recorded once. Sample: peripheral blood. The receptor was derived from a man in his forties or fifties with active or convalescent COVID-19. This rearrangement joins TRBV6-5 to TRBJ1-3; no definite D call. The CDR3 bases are TGTGCCAGCAGACCCACAGATCCCGGAGGCACCATATATTTT. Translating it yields CASRPTDPGGTIYF.